This T cell receptor beta chain was profiled in a study of T-cell reconstitution after alpha-beta-depleted transplantation in children. This clonotype was seen only a few times. This CDR3 region has 11 residues. The J segment lost 12 bases and the V segment lost 4 bases, leaving 3 bases of the junction unmatched. CDR1 is MNHEY, CDR2 SMNVEV, per germline (reference sequence). Unique molecular identifiers tagged the TCRbeta library. TCRdb re-called the PCR reads through MiXCR, storing one row per CDR3 protein. The sample has 550,000 to 600,000 distinct CDR3 sequences, roughly 23% seen once. The clonotype was recovered from a boy under three years old who had a stem cell transplant for acute myeloid leukemia, so the T cells may come from the graft donor. The sequenced sample was PBMCs, mostly from graft donor cells, obtained 360 days after TCRalphabeta/CD19-depleted stem cell transplant. The chain joins TRBV27 to TRBJ2-1; 7 bases map to TRBD1. The CDR3 loop reads CASSSTGRQFF. Written as DNA, the CDR3 is TGTGCCAGCAGTTCGACAGGGAGGCAGTTCTTC.